This T cell receptor beta chain came from a study of Tregs in tolerant kidney transplant recipients. Whole-study findings and limits: Validation in larger populations is needed because few patients were studied. Biological reproducibility was not directly addressed in this study.

Recipients received nonmyeloablative bone marrow transplants from related graft donors, with transient mixed chimerism. Unstimulated regulatory T cells (CD4+CD25+CD127-), CD4+CD25- non-regulatory cells, CD4 and CD8 cells were FACS-sorted from thawed PBMCs. The CDR3 is made up of 16 amino acids. Germline values: CDR1 ENHRY, CDR2 SYGVKD. With 4 bases removed from V and 2 bases from J, the gap between germline ends came to 15 bases. Profiling relied on immunoSEQ multiplex PCR, and the TCRdb table lists in-frame clones only, not all of them. This table lists under 30,000 clones. Regarding this clone: Antigen: not known. With the read ending 3 residues before the CDR3 end, the germline J gene is used to fill in that end.

The chain links TRBV10-3 to TRBJ1-5; D perhaps matches TRBD1 (6 bases). This receptor was taken from a human patient who received a combined kidney and bone marrow transplant. The graft donor may have given rise to some T cells. The sequencing here drew on CD4+ T cells from blood (PBMCs), taken 6 months after the transplant. The CDR3 loop is CAISVQGRSGNQPQHF. CDR3 bases read: TGTGCCATCAGTGTGCAGGGGCGGTCGGGCAATCAGCCC.